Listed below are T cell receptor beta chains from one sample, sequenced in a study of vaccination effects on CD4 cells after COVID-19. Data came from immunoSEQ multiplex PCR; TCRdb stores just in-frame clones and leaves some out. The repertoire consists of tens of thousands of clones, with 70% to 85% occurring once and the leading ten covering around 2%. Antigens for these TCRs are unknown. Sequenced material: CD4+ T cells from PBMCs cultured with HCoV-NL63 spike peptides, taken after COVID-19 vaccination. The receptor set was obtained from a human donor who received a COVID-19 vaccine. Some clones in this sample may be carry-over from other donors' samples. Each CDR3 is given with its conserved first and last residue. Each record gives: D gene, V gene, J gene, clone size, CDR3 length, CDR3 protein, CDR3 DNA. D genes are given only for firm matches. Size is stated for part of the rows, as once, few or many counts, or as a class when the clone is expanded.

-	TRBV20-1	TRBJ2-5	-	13	CSASRTKGETQYF	TGCAGTGCTAGTCGGACTAAAGGAGAGACCCAGTACTTC
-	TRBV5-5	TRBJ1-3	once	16	CASSSLTGFSGNTIYF	TGTGCCAGCAGCTCTCTAACAGGGTTTTCGGGAAACACCATATATTTT
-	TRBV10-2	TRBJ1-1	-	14	CASSGQAGNTEAFF	TGCGCCAGCAGTGGACAGGCCGGGAACACTGAAGCTTTCTTT
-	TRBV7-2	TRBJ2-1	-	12	CASSPDSRGQFF	TGTGCCAGCAGCCCGGACAGCCGAGGGCAGTTCTTC
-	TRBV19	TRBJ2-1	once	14	CASSALDRYNEQFF	TGTGCCAGTAGTGCCTTGGACAGATACAATGAGCAGTTCTTC
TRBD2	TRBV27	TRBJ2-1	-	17	CASSLGLAGSARNEQFF	TGTGCCAGCAGTTTAGGACTAGCGGGGTCGGCCCGGAATGAGCAGTTCTTC
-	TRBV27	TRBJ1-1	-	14	CASSLGTVNTEAFF	TGTGCCAGCAGTTTAGGGACGGTGAACACTGAAGCTTTCTTT
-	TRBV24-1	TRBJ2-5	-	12	CATSAGLETQYF	TGTGCCACCAGTGCAGGGTTAGAGACCCAGTACTTC
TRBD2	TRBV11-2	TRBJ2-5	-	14	CASSLYPGGKTQYF	TGTGCCAGCAGCTTATACCCGGGGGGGAAGACCCAGTACTTC
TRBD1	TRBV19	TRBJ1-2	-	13	CASSRQGVNGYTF	TGTGCCAGTAGTAGACAGGGGGTCAATGGCTACACCTTC
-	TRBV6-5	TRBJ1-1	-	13	CASSYSRNTEAFF	TGTGCCAGCAGTTACTCGCGGAACACTGAAGCTTTCTTT
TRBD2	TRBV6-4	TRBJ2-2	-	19	CASSDQAAGDPEDTGELFF	TGTGCCAGCAGTGACCAGGCGGCGGGGGACCCTGAGGACACCGGGGAGCTGTTTTTT
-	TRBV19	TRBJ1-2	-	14	CASSPLDGNYGYTF	TGTGCCAGTAGCCCTCTGGACGGCAACTATGGCTACACCTTC
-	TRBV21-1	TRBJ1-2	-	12	CASSRRWCGYTF	TGTGCCAGCAGCCGCAGGTGGTGTGGCTACACCTTC
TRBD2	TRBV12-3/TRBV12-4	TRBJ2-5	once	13	CATRLAGLETQYF	TGTGCCACTAGACTAGCGGGTTTAGAGACCCAGTACTTC
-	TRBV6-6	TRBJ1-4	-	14	CASSLDRGHEKLFF	TGTGCCAGCAGTTTAGACAGAGGACATGAAAAACTGTTTTTT
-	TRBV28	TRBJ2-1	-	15	CASSLQGTVYNEQFF	TGTGCCAGCAGTTTACAGGGGACGGTTTACAATGAGCAGTTCTTC
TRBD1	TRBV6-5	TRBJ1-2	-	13	CASSRDRVDGYTF	TGTGCCAGCAGCCGGGACAGGGTCGATGGCTACACCTTC
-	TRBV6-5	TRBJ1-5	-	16	CASSYDGLNSNQPQHF	TGTGCCAGCAGTTACGACGGGCTCAATAGCAATCAGCCCCAGCATTTT
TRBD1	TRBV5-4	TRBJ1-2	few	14	CASSRDRVNYGYTF	TGTGCCAGCAGCCGGGACAGGGTGAACTATGGCTACACCTTC
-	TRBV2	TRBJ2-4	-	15	CASSQTQDSKNIQYF	TGTGCCAGCAGTCAAACACAGGATTCCAAAAACATTCAGTACTTC
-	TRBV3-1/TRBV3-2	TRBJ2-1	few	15	CASSQDDALLNEQFF	TGTGCCAGCAGCCAAGATGACGCTCTGCTGAATGAGCAGTTCTTC
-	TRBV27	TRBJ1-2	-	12	CASSETNYGYTF	TGTGCCAGCAGCGAGACTAACTATGGCTACACCTTC
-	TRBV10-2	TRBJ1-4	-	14	CASKSSGTNEKLFF	TGCGCCAGCAAATCATCGGGAACTAATGAAAAACTGTTTTTT
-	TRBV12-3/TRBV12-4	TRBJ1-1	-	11	CASSQFLRAFF	TGTGCCAGCAGTCAATTCTTAAGGGCTTTCTTT
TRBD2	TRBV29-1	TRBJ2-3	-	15	CSSIAGGASTDTQYF	TGCAGCTCGATAGCGGGAGGAGCTAGCACAGATACGCAGTATTTT
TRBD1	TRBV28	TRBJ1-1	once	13	CASSRQGGTEAFF	TGTGCCAGCAGTAGACAGGGAGGCACTGAAGCTTTCTTT
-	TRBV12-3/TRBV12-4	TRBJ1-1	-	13	CATYRVEATEAFF	TGTGCCACTTACAGGGTTGAGGCCACTGAAGCTTTCTTT
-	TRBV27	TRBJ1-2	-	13	CASSLQAGYGYTF	TGTGCCAGCAGTTTACAGGCCGGCTATGGCTACACCTTC
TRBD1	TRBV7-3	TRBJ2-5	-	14	CASSSGQGGGTQYF	TGTGCCAGCAGCTCTGGACAGGGGGGAGGGACCCAGTACTTC
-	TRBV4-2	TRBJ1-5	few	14	CASSPPESNQPQHF	TGTGCCAGCAGCCCCCCTGAGAGCAATCAGCCCCAGCATTTT
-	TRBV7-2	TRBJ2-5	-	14	CASSLWAGEETQYF	TGTGCCAGCAGCTTATGGGCAGGAGAAGAGACCCAGTACTTC
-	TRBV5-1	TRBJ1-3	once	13	CASRVSTGNTIYF	TGCGCCAGCAGGGTTTCGACTGGAAACACCATATATTTT
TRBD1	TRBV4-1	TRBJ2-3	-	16	CASSQEKGAGTDTQYF	TGCGCCAGCAGCCAAGAAAAGGGGGCAGGCACAGATACGCAGTATTTT
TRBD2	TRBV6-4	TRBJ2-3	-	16	CASSDSFGTSIDTQYF	TGTGCCAGCAGTGACTCCTTCGGGACTAGCATAGATACGCAGTATTTT
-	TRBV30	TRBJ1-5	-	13	CAWSPRGNQPQHF	TGTGCCTGGAGTCCGAGGGGCAATCAGCCCCAGCATTTT
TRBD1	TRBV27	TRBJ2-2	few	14	CASSFGQAGGELFF	TGTGCCAGCAGTTTCGGACAGGCAGGCGGGGAGCTGTTTTTT
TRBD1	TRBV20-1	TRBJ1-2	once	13	CSANDRGVGGYTF	TGCAGTGCTAATGACAGGGGGGTAGGTGGCTACACCTTC
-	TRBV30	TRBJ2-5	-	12	CAWSGGGETQYF	TGTGCCTGGAGTGGGGGTGGGGAGACCCAGTACTTC
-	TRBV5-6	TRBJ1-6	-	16	CASSLWEGGNNSPLHF	TGTGCCAGCAGCTTATGGGAGGGAGGGAATAATTCACCCCTCCACTTT
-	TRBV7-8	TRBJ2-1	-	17	CASSLILFQTRYNEQFF	TGTGCCAGCAGCTTAATTCTTTTCCAGACCCGGTACAATGAGCAGTTCTTC
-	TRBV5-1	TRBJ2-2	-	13	CASSKEGAGELFF	TGCGCCAGCAGCAAGGAGGGGGCGGGGGAGCTGTTTTTT
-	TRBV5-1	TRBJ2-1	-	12	CASTPGPNEQFF	TGCGCCAGCACCCCGGGCCCTAATGAGCAGTTCTTC
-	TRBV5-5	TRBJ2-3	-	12	CASSLEADTQYF	TGTGCCAGCAGCTTGGAGGCGGATACGCAGTATTTT
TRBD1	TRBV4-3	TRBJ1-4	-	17	CASNDPGPGTGNEKLFF	TGCGCCAGCAACGATCCTGGACCCGGGACAGGGAATGAAAAACTGTTTTTT
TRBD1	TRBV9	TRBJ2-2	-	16	CASAILDRGNTGELFF	TGTGCCAGCGCGATCTTGGACAGGGGAAACACCGGGGAGCTGTTTTTT
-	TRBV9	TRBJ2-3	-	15	CASSPQQGSTDTQYF	TGTGCCAGCAGCCCCCAGCAGGGAAGCACAGATACGCAGTATTTT
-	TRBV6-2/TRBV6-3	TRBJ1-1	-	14	CASSYSKMNTEAFF	TGTGCCAGCAGTTACAGCAAGATGAACACTGAAGCTTTCTTT